Given below is one T cell receptor (beta chain) in context. The data stem from a study of blood T cells in healthy people across ages. The CDR3 has 15 residues. V gave up 3 bases and J gave up 3 bases, with 15 bases separating them. Germline V gene data show CDR1 as MDHEN and CDR2 as SYDVKM. A second roughly 7 to 12 cycle PCR used barcoded and J-beta primers. TCRdb redid the calling of the 5' RACE reads with MiXCR, one entry per CDR3 protein. The repertoire has 800,000 or so distinct CDR3 sequences, around a quarter of them found once; the top ten carry roughly 3.8%. Each individual donor underwent a draw of about 11 milliliters of peripheral blood. The same data also went into a second study, on T cells of mothers and their children.

The clonotype comes from a boy between 10 and 17 years old in good health. Source material: blood. V is TRBV28 and J is TRBJ2-7; weak D call: TRBD2 (6 bases). The chain's CDR3 is CASSLVGGGLYEQYF. CDR3 DNA: TGTGCCAGCAGTTTGGTCGGGGGAGGTCTCTACGAGCAGTACTTC.